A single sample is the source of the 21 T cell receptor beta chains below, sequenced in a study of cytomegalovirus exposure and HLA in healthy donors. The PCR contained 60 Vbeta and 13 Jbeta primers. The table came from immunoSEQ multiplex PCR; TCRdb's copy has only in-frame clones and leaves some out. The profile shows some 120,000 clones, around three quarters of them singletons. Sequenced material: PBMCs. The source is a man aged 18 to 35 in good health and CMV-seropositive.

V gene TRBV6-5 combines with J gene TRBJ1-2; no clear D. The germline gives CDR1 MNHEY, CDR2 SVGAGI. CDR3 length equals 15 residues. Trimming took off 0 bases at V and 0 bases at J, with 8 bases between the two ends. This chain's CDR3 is CASSYSGRANYGYTF. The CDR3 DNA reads TGTGCCAGCAGTTACTCGGGCCGCGCTAACTATGGCTACACCTTC.

CDR3 sequence reads: CATSRVRLAGGPPQETQYF. CDR3 DNA: TGTGCCACCAGCAGAGTCAGACTAGCGGGGGGCCCGCCTCAAGAGACCCAGTACTTC. This chain connects TRBV15 to TRBJ2-5; TRBD2 matches at 13 bases. The CDR3 is 19 residues long. V was clipped by 1 base and J by 2 bases; unmatched bases: 10. Germline CDR1 LNHNV, CDR2 YYDKDF (reference sequence).

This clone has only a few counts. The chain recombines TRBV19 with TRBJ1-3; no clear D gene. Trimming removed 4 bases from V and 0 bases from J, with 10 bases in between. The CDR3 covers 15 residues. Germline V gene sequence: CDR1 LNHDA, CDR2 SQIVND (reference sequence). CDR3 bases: TGTGCCAGTAGTAACACGATCCGCTCTGGAAACACCATATATTTT. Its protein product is CASSNTIRSGNTIYF.

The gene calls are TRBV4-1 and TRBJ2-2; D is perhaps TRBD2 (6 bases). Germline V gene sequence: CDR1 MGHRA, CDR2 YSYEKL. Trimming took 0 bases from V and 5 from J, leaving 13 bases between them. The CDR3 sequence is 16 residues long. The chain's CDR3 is CASSQDPSGQTGELFF. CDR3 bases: TGCGCCAGCAGCCAAGATCCCAGCGGGCAGACCGGGGAGCTGTTTTTT.

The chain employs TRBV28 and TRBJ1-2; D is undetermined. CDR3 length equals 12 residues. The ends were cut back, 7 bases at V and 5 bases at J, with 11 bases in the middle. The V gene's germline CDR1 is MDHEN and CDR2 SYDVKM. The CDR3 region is CASTLRDYGYTF. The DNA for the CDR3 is TGTGCCAGCACCCTCCGGGATTATGGCTACACCTTC.

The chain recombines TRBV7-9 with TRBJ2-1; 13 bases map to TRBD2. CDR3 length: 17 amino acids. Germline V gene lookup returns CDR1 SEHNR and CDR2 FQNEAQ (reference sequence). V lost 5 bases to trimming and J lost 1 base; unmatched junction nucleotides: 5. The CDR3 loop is CASSLPGLAGSYNEQFF. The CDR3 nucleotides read TGTGCCAGCAGCCTTCCGGGACTAGCGGGGTCCTACAATGAGCAGTTCTTC.

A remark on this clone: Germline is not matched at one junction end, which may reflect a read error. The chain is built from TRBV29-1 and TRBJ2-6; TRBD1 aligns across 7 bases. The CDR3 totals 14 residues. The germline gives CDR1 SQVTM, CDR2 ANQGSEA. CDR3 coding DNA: TGCAGCGTCCCGACAGGGTTGGGGGCCAACGGCCTGACTTTC. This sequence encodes CSVPTGLGANGLTF. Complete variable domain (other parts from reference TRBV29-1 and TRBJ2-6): SAVISQKPSRDICQRGTSLTIQCQVDSQVTMMFWYRQQPGQSLTLIATANQGSEATYESGFVIDKFPISRPNLTFSTLTVSNMSPEDSSIYLCSVPTGLGANGLTFGAGSRLTVL.

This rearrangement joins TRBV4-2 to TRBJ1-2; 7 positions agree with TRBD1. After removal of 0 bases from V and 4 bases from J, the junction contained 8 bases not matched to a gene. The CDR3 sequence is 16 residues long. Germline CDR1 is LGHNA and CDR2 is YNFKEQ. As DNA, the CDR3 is TGTGCCAGCAGCCAAGATTGGCAGGGGGGTATCTATGGCTACACCTTC. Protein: CASSQDWQGGIYGYTF.

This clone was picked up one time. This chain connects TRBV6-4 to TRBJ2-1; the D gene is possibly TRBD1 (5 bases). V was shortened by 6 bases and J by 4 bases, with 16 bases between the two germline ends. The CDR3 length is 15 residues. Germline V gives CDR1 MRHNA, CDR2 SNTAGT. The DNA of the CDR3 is TGTGCCAGCAGCCCCCGGTGGGGCTCTTACAATGAGCAGTTCTTC. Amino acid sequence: CASSPRWGSYNEQFF.

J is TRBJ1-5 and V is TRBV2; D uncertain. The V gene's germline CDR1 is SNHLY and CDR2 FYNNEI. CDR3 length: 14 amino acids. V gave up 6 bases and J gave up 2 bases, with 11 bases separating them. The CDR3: CASSPSGGNQPQHF. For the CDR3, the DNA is TGTGCCAGCAGCCCAAGCGGGGGCAATCAGCCCCAGCATTTT.

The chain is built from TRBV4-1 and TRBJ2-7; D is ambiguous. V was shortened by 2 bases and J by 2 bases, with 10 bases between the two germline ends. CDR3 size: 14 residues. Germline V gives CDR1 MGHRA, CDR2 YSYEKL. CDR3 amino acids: CASSQPIQPYEQYF. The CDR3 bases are TGCGCCAGCAGCCAACCGATACAGCCCTACGAGCAGTACTTC.

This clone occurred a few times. CDR3 sequence: CASSEDRLHTDTQYF. The CDR3 DNA reads as TGTGCCAGCAGTGAAGACAGGTTGCACACAGATACGCAGTATTTT. V gene TRBV6-1 combines with J gene TRBJ2-3; D may be TRBD1 (5 bases). This CDR3 region has 15 residues. Germline V gives CDR1 MNHNS, CDR2 SASEGT. V gave up 1 base and J gave up 2 bases, with 10 bases separating them.

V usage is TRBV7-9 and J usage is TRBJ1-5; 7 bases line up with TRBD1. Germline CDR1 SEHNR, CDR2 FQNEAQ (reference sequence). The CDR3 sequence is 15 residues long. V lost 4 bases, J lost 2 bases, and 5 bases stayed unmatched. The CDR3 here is CASSSGQDRNQPQHF. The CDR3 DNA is TGTGCCAGCAGCTCCGGACAGGACCGCAATCAGCCCCAGCATTTT.

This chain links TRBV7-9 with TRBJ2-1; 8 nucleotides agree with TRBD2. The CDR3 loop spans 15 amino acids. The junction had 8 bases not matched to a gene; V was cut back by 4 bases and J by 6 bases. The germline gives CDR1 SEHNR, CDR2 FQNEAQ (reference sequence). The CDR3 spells CASSSAGTRSNEQFF. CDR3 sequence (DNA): TGTGCCAGCAGCTCAGCCGGGACTAGAAGCAATGAGCAGTTCTTC.

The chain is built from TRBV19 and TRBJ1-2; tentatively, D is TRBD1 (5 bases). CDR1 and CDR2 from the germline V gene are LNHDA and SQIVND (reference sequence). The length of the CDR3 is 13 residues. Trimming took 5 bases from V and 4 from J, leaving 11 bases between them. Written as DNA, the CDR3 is TGTGCCAGTAGTGCGAAGGGGATCTATGGCTACACCTTC. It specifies CASSAKGIYGYTF. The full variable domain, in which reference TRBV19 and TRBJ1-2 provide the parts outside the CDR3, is DGGITQSPKYLFRKEGQNVTLSCEQNLNHDAMYWYRQDPGQGLRLIYYSQIVNDFQKGDIAEGYSVSREKKESFPLTVTSAQKNPTAFYLCASSAKGIYGYTFGSGTRLTVV.

The CDR3 nucleotides read TGTGCCAGCAGTTACATCGTTAACTCTGGGGCCAACGTCCTGACTTTC. This gives the protein CASSYIVNSGANVLTF. The chain recombines TRBV6-5 with TRBJ2-6; D is unclear. The ends were cut back, 2 bases at V and 0 bases at J, with 8 bases in the middle. Germline V gene sequence: CDR1 MNHEY, CDR2 SVGAGI. This CDR3 region has 16 residues.

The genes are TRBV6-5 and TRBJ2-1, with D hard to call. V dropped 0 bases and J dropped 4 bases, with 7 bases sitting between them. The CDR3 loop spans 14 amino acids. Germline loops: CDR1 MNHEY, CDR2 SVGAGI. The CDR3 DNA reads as TGTGCCAGCAGTTACTCGGTCGGTTACAATGAGCAGTTCTTC. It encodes CASSYSVGYNEQFF.

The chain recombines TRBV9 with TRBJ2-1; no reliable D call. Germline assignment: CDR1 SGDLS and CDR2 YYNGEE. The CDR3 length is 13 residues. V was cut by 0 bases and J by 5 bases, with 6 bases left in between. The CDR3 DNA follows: TGTGCCAGCAGCGTAGACTTGCACAATGAGCAGTTCTTC. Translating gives CASSVDLHNEQFF. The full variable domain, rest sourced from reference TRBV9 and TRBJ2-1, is DSGVTQTPKHLITATGQRVTLRCSPRSGDLSVYWYQQSLDQGLQFLIQYYNGEERAKGNILERFSAQQFPDLHSELNLSSLELGDSALYFCASSVDLHNEQFFGPGTRLTVL.

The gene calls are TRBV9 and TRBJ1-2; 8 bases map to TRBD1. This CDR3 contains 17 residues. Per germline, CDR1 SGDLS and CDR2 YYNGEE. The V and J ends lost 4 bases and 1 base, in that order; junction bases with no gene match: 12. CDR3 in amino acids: CASSPYKGQGNNYGYTF. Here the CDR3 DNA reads TGTGCCAGCAGCCCCTACAAAGGACAGGGTAATAACTATGGCTACACCTTC.

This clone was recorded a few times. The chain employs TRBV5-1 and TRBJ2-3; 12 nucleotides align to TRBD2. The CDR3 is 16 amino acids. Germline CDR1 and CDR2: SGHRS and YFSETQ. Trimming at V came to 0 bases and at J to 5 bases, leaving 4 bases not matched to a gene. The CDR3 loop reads CASSLGLAGAGDTQYF. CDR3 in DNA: TGCGCCAGCAGCTTGGGACTAGCGGGGGCAGGAGATACGCAGTATTTT. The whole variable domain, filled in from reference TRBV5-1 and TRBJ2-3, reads KAGVTQTPRYLIKTRGQQVTLSCSPISGHRSVSWYQQTPGQGLQFLFEYFSETQRNKGNFPGRFSGRQFSNSRSEMNVSTLELGDSALYLCASSLGLAGAGDTQYFGPGTRLTVL.

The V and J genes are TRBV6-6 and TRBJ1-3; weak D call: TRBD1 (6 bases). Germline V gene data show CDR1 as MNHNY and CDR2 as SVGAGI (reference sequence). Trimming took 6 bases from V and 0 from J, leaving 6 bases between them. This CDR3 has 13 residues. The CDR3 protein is CASRDSSGNTIYF. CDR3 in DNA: TGTGCCAGCAGGGACAGCTCTGGAAACACCATATATTTT.